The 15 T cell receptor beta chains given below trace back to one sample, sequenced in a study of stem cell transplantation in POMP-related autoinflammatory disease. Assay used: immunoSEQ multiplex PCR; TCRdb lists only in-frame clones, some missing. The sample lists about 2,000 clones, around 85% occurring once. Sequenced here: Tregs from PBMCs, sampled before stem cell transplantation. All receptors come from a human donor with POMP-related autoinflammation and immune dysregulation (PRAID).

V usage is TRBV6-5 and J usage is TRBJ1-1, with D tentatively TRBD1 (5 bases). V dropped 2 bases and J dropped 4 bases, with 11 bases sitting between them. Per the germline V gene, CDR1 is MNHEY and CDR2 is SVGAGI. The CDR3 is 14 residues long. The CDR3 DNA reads TGTGCCAGCAGTTACAGGGGTGCGGGCACTGAAGCTTTCTTT. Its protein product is CASSYRGAGTEAFF.

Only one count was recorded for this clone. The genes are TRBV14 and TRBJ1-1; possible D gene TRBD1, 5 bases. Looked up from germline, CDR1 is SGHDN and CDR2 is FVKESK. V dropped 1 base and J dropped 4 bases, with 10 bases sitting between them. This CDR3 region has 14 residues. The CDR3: CASSQVRGGTEAFF. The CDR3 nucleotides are TGTGCCAGCAGCCAAGTTAGGGGAGGCACTGAAGCTTTCTTT. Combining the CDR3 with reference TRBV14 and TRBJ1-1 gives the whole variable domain EAGVTQFPSHSVIEKGQTVTLRCDPISGHDNLYWYRRVMGKEIKFLLHFVKESKQDESGMPNNRFLAERTGGTYSTLKVQPAELEDSGVYFCASSQVRGGTEAFFGQGTRLTVV.

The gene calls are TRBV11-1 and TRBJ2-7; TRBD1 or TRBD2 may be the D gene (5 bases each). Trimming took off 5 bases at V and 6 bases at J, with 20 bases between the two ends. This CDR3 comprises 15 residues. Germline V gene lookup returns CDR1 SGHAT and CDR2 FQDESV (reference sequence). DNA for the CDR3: TGTGCCAGCAGCCAAATCTCCGGGGCCGGAATCGAGCAGTACTTC. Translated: CASSQISGAGIEQYF.

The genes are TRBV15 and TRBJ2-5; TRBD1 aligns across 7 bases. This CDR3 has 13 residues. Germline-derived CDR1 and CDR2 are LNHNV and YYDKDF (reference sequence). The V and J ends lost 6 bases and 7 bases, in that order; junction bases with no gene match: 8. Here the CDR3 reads CATRNRGEGTQYF. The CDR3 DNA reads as TGTGCCACCAGAAACAGGGGAGAGGGGACCCAGTACTTC.

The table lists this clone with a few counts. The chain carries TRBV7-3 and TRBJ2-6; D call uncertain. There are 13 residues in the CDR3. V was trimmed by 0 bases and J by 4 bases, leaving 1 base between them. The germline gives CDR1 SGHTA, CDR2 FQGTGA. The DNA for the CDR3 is TGTGCCAGCAGCTTAACCGGGGCCAACGTCCTGACTTTC. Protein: CASSLTGANVLTF.

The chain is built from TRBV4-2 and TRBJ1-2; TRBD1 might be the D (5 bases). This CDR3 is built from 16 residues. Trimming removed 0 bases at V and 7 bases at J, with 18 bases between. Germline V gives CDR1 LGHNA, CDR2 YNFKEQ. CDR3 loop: CASSQEGGTMDFGYTF. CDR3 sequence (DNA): TGTGCCAGCAGCCAAGAGGGGGGAACCATGGACTTTGGCTACACCTTC.

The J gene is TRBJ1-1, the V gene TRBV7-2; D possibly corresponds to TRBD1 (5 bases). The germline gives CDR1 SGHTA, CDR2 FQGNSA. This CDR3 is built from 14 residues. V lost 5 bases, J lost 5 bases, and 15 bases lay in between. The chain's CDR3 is CASSPAGGRTEAFF. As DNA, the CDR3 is TGTGCCAGCAGCCCAGCCGGGGGTAGGACTGAAGCTTTCTTT.

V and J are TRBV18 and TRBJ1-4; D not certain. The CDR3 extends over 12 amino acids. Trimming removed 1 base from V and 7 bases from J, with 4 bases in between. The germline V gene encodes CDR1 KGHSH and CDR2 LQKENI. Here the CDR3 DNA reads TGTGCCAGCTCACCACAGGGTGAAAAACTGTTTTTT. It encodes CASSPQGEKLFF.

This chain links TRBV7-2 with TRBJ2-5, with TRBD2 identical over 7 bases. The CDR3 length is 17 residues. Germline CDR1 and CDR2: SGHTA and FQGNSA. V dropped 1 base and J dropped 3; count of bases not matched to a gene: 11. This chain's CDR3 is CASSLGVSGGREETQYF. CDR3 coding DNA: TGTGCCAGCAGCTTAGGGGTGTCGGGGGGTCGAGAAGAGACCCAGTACTTC.

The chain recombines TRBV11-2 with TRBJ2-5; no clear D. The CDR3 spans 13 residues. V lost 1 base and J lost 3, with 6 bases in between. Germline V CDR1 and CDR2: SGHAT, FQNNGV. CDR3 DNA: TGTGCCAGCAGCTTAGTTTGGGAAGAGACCCAGTACTTC. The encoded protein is CASSLVWEETQYF.

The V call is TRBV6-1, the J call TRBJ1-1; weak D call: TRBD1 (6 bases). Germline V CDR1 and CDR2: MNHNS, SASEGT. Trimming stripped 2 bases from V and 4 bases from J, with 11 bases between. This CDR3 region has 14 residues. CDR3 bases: TGTGCCAGCAGTGAACAGGGGTTCGGCACTGAAGCTTTCTTT. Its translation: CASSEQGFGTEAFF.

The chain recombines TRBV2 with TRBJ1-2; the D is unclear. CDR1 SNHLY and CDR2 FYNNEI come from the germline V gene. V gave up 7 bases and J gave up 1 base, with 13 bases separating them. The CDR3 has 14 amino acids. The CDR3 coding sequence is TGTGCCAGCATGCCGGCCACCGTTAACTATGGCTACACCTTC. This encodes CASMPATVNYGYTF.

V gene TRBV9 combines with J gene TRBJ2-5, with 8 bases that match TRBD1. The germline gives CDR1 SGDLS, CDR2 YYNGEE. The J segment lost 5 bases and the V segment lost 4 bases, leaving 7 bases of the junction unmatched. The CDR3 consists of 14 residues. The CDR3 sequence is CASSPIQGEETQYF. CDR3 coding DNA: TGTGCCAGCAGCCCCATACAGGGGGAGGAGACCCAGTACTTC. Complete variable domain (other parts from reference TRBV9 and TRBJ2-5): DSGVTQTPKHLITATGQRVTLRCSPRSGDLSVYWYQQSLDQGLQFLIQYYNGEERAKGNILERFSAQQFPDLHSELNLSSLELGDSALYFCASSPIQGEETQYFGPGTRLLVL.

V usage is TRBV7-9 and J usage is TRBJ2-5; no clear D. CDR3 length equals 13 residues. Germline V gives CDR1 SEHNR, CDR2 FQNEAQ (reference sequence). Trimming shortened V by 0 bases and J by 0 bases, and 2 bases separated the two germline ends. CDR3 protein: CASSLANQETQYF. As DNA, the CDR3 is TGTGCCAGCAGCTTAGCCAACCAAGAGACCCAGTACTTC.

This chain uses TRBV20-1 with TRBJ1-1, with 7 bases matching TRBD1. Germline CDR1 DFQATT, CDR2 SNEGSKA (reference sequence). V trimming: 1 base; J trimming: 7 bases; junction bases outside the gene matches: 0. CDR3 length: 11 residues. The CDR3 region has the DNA TGCAGTGCTAGAGCAGGGGGTGAAGCTTTCTTT. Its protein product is CSARAGGEAFF.